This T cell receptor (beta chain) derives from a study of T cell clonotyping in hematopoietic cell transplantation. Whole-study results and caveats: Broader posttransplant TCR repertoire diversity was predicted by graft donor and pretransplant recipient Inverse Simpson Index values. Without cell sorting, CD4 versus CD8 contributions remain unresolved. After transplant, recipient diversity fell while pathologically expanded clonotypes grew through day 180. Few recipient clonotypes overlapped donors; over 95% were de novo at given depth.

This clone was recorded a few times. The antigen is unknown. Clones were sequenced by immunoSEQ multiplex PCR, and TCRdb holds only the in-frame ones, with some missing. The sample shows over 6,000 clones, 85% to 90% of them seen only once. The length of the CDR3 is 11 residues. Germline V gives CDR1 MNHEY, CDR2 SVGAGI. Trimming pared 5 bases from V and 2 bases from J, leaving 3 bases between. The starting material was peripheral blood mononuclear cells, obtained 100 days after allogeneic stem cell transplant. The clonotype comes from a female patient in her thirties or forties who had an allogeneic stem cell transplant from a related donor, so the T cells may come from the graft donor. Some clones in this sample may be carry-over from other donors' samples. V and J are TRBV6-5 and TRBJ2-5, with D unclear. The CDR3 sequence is CASSVQETQYF. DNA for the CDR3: TGTGCCAGCAGTGTACAAGAGACCCAGTACTTC.